The following is a T cell receptor beta chain sequence with its context. The data originate from a study of T cell changes during pregnancy in multiple sclerosis. The V segment lost 5 bases and the J segment 0 bases; nucleotides outside the gene matches: 15. The length of the CDR3 is 20 residues. Germline V gene sequence: CDR1 SGHNT, CDR2 YYREEE (reference sequence). Using immunoSEQ multiplex PCR, the repertoire was profiled, and TCRdb retains in-frame clones only, with some absent. The sample holds fewer than 12,000 clones, roughly 90% seen once. This specimen consisted of CD8+ T cells from peripheral blood mononuclear cells, obtained in the first trimester of pregnancy. The sequence came from a female donor in good health, enrolled as a control in a pregnancy study. The J gene is TRBJ2-6, the V gene TRBV5-4; the match to TRBD1 covers 9 bases. The DNA for the CDR3 is TGTGCCAGCAGGCGTCCCGGGACAGGGCACCGAAGCTCTGGGGCCAACGTCCTGACTTTC. It translates to CASRRPGTGHRSSGANVLTF.